The rows below give T cell receptor beta chains drawn from one sample of a study of blood T cell repertoires in COVID-19. Data came from immunoSEQ multiplex PCR; TCRdb stores just in-frame clones and leaves some out. This sample has about 200,000 clones; approximately 83% occur once, and the top ten carry 9.5% to 12%. Source material: peripheral blood. The receptors were gathered from a human donor with active or convalescent COVID-19. The donor label of this sample is uncertain. Each CDR3 is given with its conserved first and last residue. Each record gives: D gene, V gene, clone size, J gene, CDR3 DNA, CDR3 protein. D genes are given only for firm matches. Some rows mark clone size as missing; the rest say once, few, many or name a class of expanded clone.

TRBD1,TRBV25-1,NA,TRBJ2-7,TGTGCCAGCAGTGAGGCCGGGACAGGGCAGTATCGGCAGTACTTC,CASSEAGTGQYRQYF
TRBD2,TRBV5-1,NA,TRBJ2-5,TGCGCCAGCAGCGCCGGGACAGCGGGAGGCAGGGAGACCCAGTACTTC,CASSAGTAGGRETQYF
TRBD1,TRBV12-5,NA,TRBJ1-1,TGTGCTAGTGGTCCGGGACAGGGACATCAGTCGACAGAAGGCACTGAAGCTTTCTTT,CASGPGQGHQSTEGTEAFF
TRBD2,TRBV2,NA,TRBJ2-1,TGTGCCAGCAGTGAAGCCACTAGCGGGAGCAATGAGCAGTTCTTC,CASSEATSGSNEQFF
TRBD2,TRBV4-1,NA,TRBJ2-1,TGCGCCAGCAGCCGTTTACAGCGGGATTACAATGAGCAGTTCTTC,CASSRLQRDYNEQFF
TRBD1,TRBV30,few,TRBJ1-1,TGTGCCTGGAGTCCTCCAGTGAGGGGGCGATATGCTTTCTTT,CAWSPPVRGRYAFF
NA,TRBV7-9,once,TRBJ2-3,TGTGCCAGCAGCCCTGAATCCCGGGACACCACAGATACGCAGTATTTT,CASSPESRDTTDTQYF
NA,TRBV29-1,NA,TRBJ1-2,TGCAGCTCCCCTATTGGCTACACCTTC,CSSPIGYTF
NA,TRBV27,NA,TRBJ2-1,TGTGCCAGCAGGAGGGTGGATGAGCAGTTCTTC,CASRRVDEQFF
TRBD1,TRBV10-3,NA,TRBJ1-2,TGTGCCATCAGCCAGACACAGACAGGGGACTATGGCTACACCTTC,CAISQTQTGDYGYTF
TRBD1,TRBV7-2,NA,TRBJ1-3,TGTGCCAGCAGCTGGTCACAGGGGGTGTCCGGAAACACCATATATTTT,CASSWSQGVSGNTIYF
TRBD1,TRBV19,NA,TRBJ1-6,TGTGCCAGTAGTATAACAGCGGGACAGGGAAGATCACCCCTCCACTTT,CASSITAGQGRSPLHF
TRBD1,TRBV4-1,NA,TRBJ1-2,TGCGCCAGCAGCCAAGAAAGGGACAGCTATGGCTACACCTTC,CASSQERDSYGYTF
TRBD2,TRBV19,NA,TRBJ2-1,TGTGCCAGTAGGGTAGCGGGGTCTGTGTACAATGAGCAGTTCTTC,CASRVAGSVYNEQFF
NA,TRBV4-2,NA,TRBJ2-5,TGTGCCAGCAGCCAAGATGGAGGGCGGGATCAAAAGACCCAGTACTTC,CASSQDGGRDQKTQYF
NA,TRBV2,NA,TRBJ2-2,TGTGCCAGCAGTGAAGGGGGCAGGGAGCTGTTTTTT,CASSEGGRELFF
NA,TRBV12-3/TRBV12-4,NA,TRBJ2-1,TGTGCCAGCAGTTTAGGCGGTAGGGGTGAGCAGTTCTTC,CASSLGGRGEQFF
NA,TRBV20-1,NA,TRBJ2-3,TGCAGTGCTAGTAGGAGGGAGCGGGATACGCAGTATTTT,CSASRRERDTQYF
TRBD2,TRBV28,NA,TRBJ2-7,TGTGCCAGCAGGCCGGGACTAGCGGCCTACGAGCAGTACTTC,CASRPGLAAYEQYF
NA,TRBV11-2,NA,TRBJ1-1,TGTGCCAGCAGCAACATACAAAGGTCGGGGGACACTGAAGCTTTCTTT,CASSNIQRSGDTEAFF
NA,TRBV11-2,once,TRBJ2-7,TGTGCCAGCAGCCCCCAGGTCGGATCCTACGAGCAGTACTTC,CASSPQVGSYEQYF
NA,TRBV6-2/TRBV6-3,NA,TRBJ1-3,TGTGCCAGCAGTTACGCCGGGAGGGGAAACACCATATATTTT,CASSYAGRGNTIYF
NA,TRBV2,once,TRBJ1-6,TGTGCCAGCGGTGGACAAAATTCACCCCTCCACTTT,CASGGQNSPLHF
TRBD1,TRBV12-3/TRBV12-4,NA,TRBJ2-4,TGTGCCAGCAGCCTTGACAGGGGGCCTCAGTACTTC,CASSLDRGPQYF
TRBD2,TRBV9,NA,TRBJ2-3,TGTGCCAGCAGCGTAGGGGCGGTAGCGGGGGGGTTGGATACGCAGTATTTT,CASSVGAVAGGLDTQYF
TRBD2,TRBV4-1,few,TRBJ2-2,TGCGCCAGCAGCGCGGGACTAGGAGGCACCGGGGAGCTGTTTTTT,CASSAGLGGTGELFF
TRBD2,TRBV14,once,TRBJ2-1,TGTGCCAGCAGCCAAGACGTACGACTAGCTGCCCTCAATGAGCAGTTCTTC,CASSQDVRLAALNEQFF
NA,TRBV12-3/TRBV12-4,NA,TRBJ1-6,TGTGCCAGCAGCTCAAGGTGGGCTCCCCTCCACTTT,CASSSRWAPLHF
TRBD2,TRBV5-4,NA,TRBJ2-7,TGTGCCAGCAGCTTGGCCGTAGCGGGAGCAGGCGAGCAGTACTTC,CASSLAVAGAGEQYF
TRBD1,TRBV19,NA,TRBJ1-3,TGTGCCAGTAGTTTCTTCGGACAGGCACCCACCATATATTTT,CASSFFGQAPTIYF
NA,TRBV12-3/TRBV12-4,NA,TRBJ2-5,TGTGCCAGCAGTTTCAGGGGGAGGGAGACCCAGTACTTC,CASSFRGRETQYF
NA,TRBV7-9,NA,TRBJ1-3,TGTGCCAGCAGCTTTAAACGTGGCCAGGGTGGAAACACCATATATTTT,CASSFKRGQGGNTIYF
NA,TRBV2,NA,TRBJ2-4,TGTGCCAGCGAACGGTCGGGAGAGTACCCAAACAAAAACATTCAGTACTTC,CASERSGEYPNKNIQYF
NA,TRBV28,NA,TRBJ2-2,TGTGCCAGCAGTTTACCGGGATCGAACGCCGGGGAGCTGTTTTTT,CASSLPGSNAGELFF
TRBD1,TRBV19,many,TRBJ1-1,TGTGCCAGTAGTACTTACCGGACAGGGGGCAACACTGAAGCTTTCTTT,CASSTYRTGGNTEAFF
NA,TRBV6-5,NA,TRBJ2-1,TGTGCCAGCAGTCAACATAGCGCGGGGTTTGGTGAGCAGTTCTTC,CASSQHSAGFGEQFF
NA,TRBV30,NA,TRBJ1-1,TGTGCCTGGAGTGCCATTAGGAACACTGAAGCTTTCTTT,CAWSAIRNTEAFF
TRBD1,TRBV5-1,once,TRBJ2-1,TGCGCCAGCAGTTCACCTGGGACAGGTTCAAGTGAGCAGTTCTTC,CASSSPGTGSSEQFF
TRBD1,TRBV19,NA,TRBJ1-2,TGTGCCAGTAACCACTGGGCAGGGGGCAGAGGGAACTATGGCTACACCTTC,CASNHWAGGRGNYGYTF
TRBD2,TRBV28,NA,TRBJ2-1,TGTGCCAGCAGTTCGACACGGACTAGCGGGAGGGCTCGGCAGTTCTTC,CASSSTRTSGRARQFF
NA,TRBV5-6,few,TRBJ1-4,TGTGCCAGCAGCTTGGCTAGTGCTAATGAAAAACTGTTTTTT,CASSLASANEKLFF
TRBD2,TRBV3-1/TRBV3-2,NA,TRBJ2-5,TGTGCCAGCAGCGCGGCGGGAGGTAGAGAGACCCAGTACTTC,CASSAAGGRETQYF